The next 29 T cell receptor beta chains were all read from a single sample in a study of breast tumors, draining lymph nodes, adjacent tissues. Samples came from axillary lymph nodes draining the breast cancer. TCRdb re-called the multiplex PCR reads through MiXCR, storing one row per CDR3 protein. In the table there are under 250,000 distinct CDR3 sequences, less than 40% of which are singletons. The sequenced sample consisted of axillary lymph node tissue. The receptors stem from a female donor with breast cancer. Some clones in this sample may be carry-over from other donors' samples.

This clonotype has a handful of counts. This rearrangement joins TRBV5-6 to TRBJ2-1; TRBD2 agrees at 10 bases. CDR1 is SGHDT, CDR2 YYEEEE, per germline. This CDR3 spans 17 amino acids. V was pared by 4 bases and J by 8 bases, with 15 bases of the junction left unmatched. CDR3: CASSDTGSEREGYEQFF. Written as DNA, the CDR3 is TGTGCCAGCAGCGACACAGGGTCGGAGCGGGAGGGGTATGAGCAGTTCTTC.

The chain links TRBV11-3 to TRBJ2-6; D is uncertain. Trimming removed 1 base at V and 17 bases at J, with 3 bases between. This CDR3 spans 9 amino acids. The germline CDR1 and CDR2 sequences are SGHNT and YENEEA. Here the CDR3 DNA reads TGTGCCAGCAGCTTAGGGATGACTTTC. Its translation is CASSLGMTF.

This clonotype was seen many times. The V gene is TRBV29-1, the J gene TRBJ1-1, with D tentatively TRBD1 (5 bases). V lost 7 bases and J lost 3, with 15 bases in between. CDR3 length equals 13 residues. CDR1 SQVTM and CDR2 ANQGSEA come from the germline V gene. CDR3 sequence: CSGCKRGDTEAFF. The CDR3 DNA is TGCAGCGGATGCAAGAGGGGAGACACTGAAGCTTTCTTT.

This clonotype was observed many times. The rearrangement uses TRBV4-3 and TRBJ2-6, with a possible D match to TRBD1 (6 bases). V was cut by 4 bases and J by 5 bases, with 15 bases left in between. This CDR3 contains 16 residues. The V gene's germline CDR1 is LGHNA and CDR2 YSLEER. CDR3: CASSPQRGGRANVLTF. Written as DNA, the CDR3 is TGCGCCAGCAGCCCTCAGCGAGGGGGTCGGGCCAACGTCCTGACTTTC.

This clonotype was seen ten or more times. The chain combines TRBV20-1 with TRBJ2-5; D gene uncertain. The CDR3 totals 11 residues. Germline CDR1 DFQATT, CDR2 SNEGSKA (reference sequence). V lost 4 bases, J lost 2 bases, and 5 bases lay in between. CDR3 sequence: CSAIRQETQYF. DNA for the CDR3: TGCAGTGCTATCCGACAAGAGACCCAGTACTTC.

In its sample, this clonotype was seen many times. The gene calls are TRBV4-1 and TRBJ2-5; TRBD1 aligns across 7 bases. This CDR3 is 19 amino acids long. The V segment lost 4 bases and the J segment 2 bases; nucleotides outside the gene matches: 19. Germline V CDR1 and CDR2: MGHRA, YSYEKL. The CDR3 loop is CASSPPPDRARVGQETQYF. In DNA form, the CDR3 reads TGCGCCAGCAGCCCTCCCCCTGACAGGGCGCGAGTAGGGCAAGAGACCCAGTACTTC.

This clonotype came up many times. The rearrangement links TRBV5-1 to TRBJ2-7; TRBD2 agrees at 8 bases. The V and J ends lost 3 bases and 2 bases, in that order; junction bases with no gene match: 4. Germline CDR1 and CDR2: SGHRS and YFSETQ. The CDR3 is made up of 14 amino acids. The CDR3 DNA sequence: TGCGCCAGCAGCTCCTCTAGCGGGCCCTACGAGCAGTACTTC. Translating gives CASSSSSGPYEQYF.

The table lists this clonotype with many counts. V and J are TRBV12-3 or TRBV12-4 and TRBJ2-2; possibly TRBD2 for D (5 bases). This CDR3 has 14 residues. V was trimmed by 5 bases and J by 5 bases, leaving 12 bases between them. The CDR3 bases are TGTGCCAGCAGTGGAAGGAGAGGGACCGGGGAGCTGTTTTTT. Protein: CASSGRRGTGELFF.

The chain links TRBV7-6 to TRBJ2-7, with D unclear. CDR3 length: 12 residues. V lost 2 bases and J lost 2, with 4 bases in between. Germline values: CDR1 SGHVS, CDR2 FNYEAQ. The CDR3, as DNA: TGTGCCAGCAGCTTAAGGCCCTACGAGCAGTACTTC. Amino acid sequence: CASSLRPYEQYF.

V usage is TRBV6-2 or TRBV6-3 and J usage is TRBJ2-7; maybe TRBD2 (5 bases). Germline V gene sequence: CDR1 MNHEY, CDR2 SVGEGT. The V end lost 5 bases, the J end lost 3 bases, and 20 bases lay between the germline ends. This CDR3 region has 16 residues. CDR3 DNA: TGTGCCAGCAGTCCTCCCTCTAGCAGGAGAGGCTACGAGCAGTACTTC. It yields the protein CASSPPSSRRGYEQYF.

This clonotype was counted at least ten times. The chain recombines TRBV5-1 with TRBJ2-5; D possibly matches TRBD1 or TRBD2 (6 bases each). This CDR3 is 15 amino acids long. V gave up 0 bases and J gave up 4 bases, with 13 bases separating them. The germline CDR1 and CDR2 sequences are SGHRS and YFSETQ. The CDR3 protein is CASSLASGGGETQYF. The DNA of the CDR3 is TGCGCCAGCAGCTTGGCCTCCGGGGGCGGAGAGACCCAGTACTTC. Combining the CDR3 with reference TRBV5-1 and TRBJ2-5 gives the whole variable domain KAGVTQTPRYLIKTRGQQVTLSCSPISGHRSVSWYQQTPGQGLQFLFEYFSETQRNKGNFPGRFSGRQFSNSRSEMNVSTLELGDSALYLCASSLASGGGETQYFGPGTRLLVL.

In its sample, this clonotype was seen many times. The genes are TRBV20-1 and TRBJ2-7; D is ambiguous. V was pared by 0 bases and J by 5 bases, with 14 bases between. The length of the CDR3 is 14 residues. Germline CDR1 and CDR2: DFQATT and SNEGSKA (reference sequence). This CDR3 is CSARDSSRPHEQYF. The CDR3, as DNA: TGCAGTGCTAGAGATAGCTCCCGTCCGCACGAGCAGTACTTC.

This clonotype was picked up many times. Here the CDR3 reads CASSVSGGALRDEQFF. In nucleotides, the CDR3 is TGTGCCAGCAGCGTCTCTGGGGGCGCGCTTAGGGATGAGCAGTTCTTC. This chain joins TRBV9 and TRBJ2-1; possible D gene TRBD1, 6 bases. Trimming pared 2 bases from V and 8 bases from J, leaving 20 bases between. The CDR3 contains 16 residues. Germline CDR1 SGDLS, CDR2 YYNGEE.

Note on this clonotype: Germline and junction disagree at one end, which may indicate a read error. V is TRBV7-9 and J is TRBJ1-6, with TRBD1 matching over 8 bases. The CDR3 has 14 amino acids. CDR1 and CDR2 (germline): SEHNR, FQNEAQ (reference sequence). The CDR3 DNA follows: TGTGCCACCAGCAAAGGACAGGGCAACTATCCCCTCCACTTT. Translating it yields CATSKGQGNYPLHF.

The gene calls are TRBV5-1 and TRBJ2-1; D perhaps matches TRBD2 (7 bases). The germline V gene has CDR1 SGHRS and CDR2 YFSETQ. This CDR3 has 13 residues. V lost 6 bases, J lost 4 bases, and 11 bases lay in between. CDR3 residues: CASNAGAYNEQFF. CDR3 DNA sequence: TGCGCCAGCAATGCGGGGGCGTACAATGAGCAGTTCTTC. Full variable domain (rest looked up from reference TRBV5-1 and TRBJ2-1): KAGVTQTPRYLIKTRGQQVTLSCSPISGHRSVSWYQQTPGQGLQFLFEYFSETQRNKGNFPGRFSGRQFSNSRSEMNVSTLELGDSALYLCASNAGAYNEQFFGPGTRLTVL.

The V call is TRBV20-1, the J call TRBJ2-5; no clear D gene. V was pared by 1 base and J by 7 bases, with 16 bases between. This CDR3 comprises 14 residues. Germline-derived CDR1 and CDR2 are DFQATT and SNEGSKA (reference sequence). The CDR3 reads CSARGVSEWMTQYF. DNA for the CDR3: TGCAGTGCTAGAGGAGTGTCGGAATGGATGACCCAGTACTTC.

The gene calls are TRBV20-1 and TRBJ2-3; 7 bases map to TRBD1. This CDR3 is built from 14 residues. The ends lost 1 base at V and 1 base at J; junction bases unmatched: 2. Looked up from germline, CDR1 is DFQATT and CDR2 is SNEGSKA (reference sequence). CDR3 sequence reads: CSARGQGGTDTQYF. CDR3 sequence (DNA): TGCAGTGCTAGAGGACAGGGCGGCACAGATACGCAGTATTTT.

This clonotype was recorded at least ten times. The J gene is TRBJ1-3, the V gene TRBV7-8; the match to TRBD1 covers 8 bases. After removal of 5 bases from V and 3 bases from J, the junction contained 9 bases not matched to a gene. Germline CDR1 reads SGHVS; CDR2 reads FQNEAQ. CDR3 length equals 16 residues. The CDR3 protein is CASSPNGQGYGNTIYF. Here the CDR3 DNA reads TGTGCCAGCAGCCCCAATGGACAGGGATATGGAAACACCATATATTTT.

The chain is built from TRBV6-5 and TRBJ2-5, with TRBD2 identical over 7 bases. V lost 1 base, J lost 2 bases, and 1 base stayed unmatched. CDR1 and CDR2 from the germline V gene are MNHEY and SVGAGI. CDR3 size: 14 residues. CDR3 sequence: CASSYWGGQETQYF. The CDR3 bases are TGTGCCAGCAGTTACTGGGGGGGTCAAGAGACCCAGTACTTC.

The genes are TRBV10-3 and TRBJ1-5; D remains unclear. CDR3 length: 14 amino acids. V was shortened by 7 bases and J by 3 bases, with 13 bases between the two germline ends. Per germline, CDR1 ENHRY and CDR2 SYGVKD. The CDR3: CAIISMGNNQPQHF. CDR3 bases: TGTGCCATCATTTCAATGGGGAACAATCAGCCCCAGCATTTT.

In its sample, this clonotype was seen many times. The chain uses TRBV12-3 or TRBV12-4 and TRBJ2-3, with D possibly being TRBD1 or TRBD2 (5 bases each). Trimming removed 8 bases at V and 4 bases at J, with 10 bases between. CDR3 length equals 12 residues. The CDR3 region has the DNA TGTGCCAGCGGGGGTATACCAGATACGCAGTATTTT. Translated, it gives CASGGIPDTQYF.

This clonotype has ten or more counts. The CDR3 spells CASSLKREDEQFF. CDR3 nucleotide sequence: TGTGCCAGCAGCTTAAAGCGGGAGGATGAGCAGTTCTTC. The V and J genes are TRBV7-2 and TRBJ2-1; 9 bases map to TRBD2. Trimming took 2 bases from V and 8 from J; bases not matched to a gene: 1. Germline CDR1 reads SGHTA; CDR2 reads FQGNSA. This CDR3 is built from 13 residues. Looking up the rest from reference TRBV7-2 and TRBJ2-1 gives the full variable domain: GAGVSQSPSNKVTEKGKDVELRCDPISGHTALYWYRQSLGQGLEFLIYFQGNSAPDKSGLPSDRFSAERTGGSVSTLTIQRTQQEDSAVYLCASSLKREDEQFFGPGTRLTVL.

This clonotype was recorded at least ten times. The rearrangement joins TRBV7-2 to TRBJ2-3; possible D gene TRBD1, 6 bases. Germline CDR1 reads SGHTA; CDR2 reads FQGNSA. This CDR3 contains 13 residues. V lost 10 bases and J 3 bases, leaving 14 bases between the germline ends. CDR3 protein: CANRAQGTDTQYF. For the CDR3, the DNA is TGTGCCAACCGGGCCCAGGGGACAGATACGCAGTATTTT.

The rearrangement uses TRBV29-1 and TRBJ1-4, with a weak D call TRBD1 (5 bases). CDR3 length: 14 amino acids. Trimming took 6 bases from V and 0 from J, leaving 11 bases between them. Per germline, CDR1 SQVTM and CDR2 ANQGSEA. CDR3 nucleotide sequence: TGCAGCGTGGGGGGGATCTCAACTAATGAAAAACTGTTTTTT. Translated, it gives CSVGGISTNEKLFF.

This clonotype appeared a few times. The V gene is TRBV28, the J gene TRBJ2-5; the match to TRBD1 covers 8 bases. The CDR3 sequence is 14 residues long. The trim removed 6 bases at V and 0 bases at J, leaving 3 bases unmatched. CDR1 MDHEN and CDR2 SYDVKM come from the germline V gene. The CDR3 DNA follows: TGTGCCAGCAGGCGACAGGGGTACCAAGAGACCCAGTACTTC. As protein: CASRRQGYQETQYF.

This chain uses TRBV19 with TRBJ1-2; 7 bases are a match to TRBD1. The length of the CDR3 is 12 residues. Looked up from germline, CDR1 is LNHDA and CDR2 is SQIVND (reference sequence). With 4 bases clipped from V and 8 bases from J, the junction kept 4 bases outside the gene matches. In nucleotides, the CDR3 is TGTGCCAGTAGTACCGGGACAGCGGGCTACACCTTC. Protein product: CASSTGTAGYTF.

The chain uses TRBV7-8 and TRBJ2-1, with 10 positions matching TRBD2. The V gene end was trimmed by 0 bases and the J gene end by 3 bases; junction bases not matched to a gene: 2. From germline, CDR1 is SGHVS and CDR2 FQNEAQ. The CDR3 is 16 residues long. This chain's CDR3 is CASSLAWTSGYNEQFF. The CDR3 bases are TGTGCCAGCAGCTTAGCATGGACTAGCGGCTACAATGAGCAGTTCTTC.

This clonotype was recorded at least ten times. This chain joins TRBV20-1 and TRBJ2-3; TRBD1 might be the D (6 bases). V was clipped by 3 bases and J by 2 bases, with 15 bases between them. Germline assignment: CDR1 DFQATT and CDR2 SNEGSKA (reference sequence). CDR3 length: 15 residues. CDR3 coding DNA: TGCAGTGCTAGGGCCCTAGGGGGAGACACAGATACGCAGTATTTT. Its translation is CSARALGGDTDTQYF.

The V and J genes are TRBV4-2 and TRBJ1-2, with D unresolved. Germline V lookup: CDR1 LGHNA, CDR2 YNFKEQ. The CDR3 is 15 residues long. V was clipped by 1 base and J by 2 bases, with 11 bases between them. CDR3 residues: CASSQGLAGNYGYTF. The CDR3 bases are TGTGCCAGCAGCCAAGGACTAGCGGGGAACTATGGCTACACCTTC.